This record covers a single T cell receptor (beta chain). The record originates from a study of blood T cell repertoires in COVID-19. In the study overall: Material from acute and convalescent COVID-19 was sourced from the United States, Italy and Spain.

Study processing details: Counts of nucleated cells, estimated from reference gene primer amplification, were obtained. The assay was immunoSEQ multiplex PCR, and TCRdb's table has in-frame clones only and misses some. Clonal size and the V and J genes are those of that table, whereas D and trimming came from the DNA. The table shows about 260,000 clones, with approximately 86% occurring only once. This clonotype originated in a man aged 35 to 55 who had recovered from COVID-19. The material sequenced was peripheral blood.

For the CDR3, the DNA is TGTGCCATCAGTAGCGGGGGGGCCCCCGGGGAGCTGTTTTTT. Translating gives CAISSGGAPGELFF. The V call is TRBV10-3, the J call TRBJ2-2; 10 nucleotides align to TRBD2. Per germline, CDR1 ENHRY and CDR2 SYGVKD. With V trimmed by 5 bases and J by 6 bases, 3 bases remained unmatched. This CDR3 has 14 residues.